What follows are 22 T cell receptor beta chains derived from one specimen sequenced in a study of Graves' ophthalmopathy and Graves' hyperthyroidism. Beta-chain TCR CDR3 regions were amplified from RNA transcripts. HTBI primers served in a first-round RT-PCR, which a second-round multiplex PCR followed. TCRdb independently ran MiXCR on the multiplex PCR reads; one entry per CDR3 protein. The table has hundreds of thousands of distinct CDR3 sequences, over 40% seen once. Sequenced sample: peripheral blood. These receptors were taken from an adult man with Graves' ophthalmopathy.

This clonotype was counted at least ten times. The V call is TRBV7-9, the J call TRBJ1-6; TRBD1 might be the D (5 bases). The length of the CDR3 is 13 residues. Germline-derived CDR1 and CDR2 are SEHNR and FQNEAQ (reference sequence). V was shortened by 6 bases and J by 7 bases, with 10 bases between the two germline ends. CDR3 protein: CASSWGVNSPLHF. The CDR3 DNA follows: TGTGCCAGCAGTTGGGGGGTCAATTCACCCCTCCACTTT.

This rearrangement joins TRBV29-1 to TRBJ1-1, with D possibly matching TRBD1 (6 bases). V lost 4 bases to trimming and J lost 1 base, with 13 bases between them. The CDR3 has 14 residues. Germline V gene sequence: CDR1 SQVTM, CDR2 ANQGSEA. The CDR3 loop reads CSVARGDKNTEAFF. The DNA of the CDR3 is TGCAGCGTTGCGAGGGGGGACAAGAACACTGAAGCTTTCTTT. Based on the CDR3 plus reference TRBV29-1 and TRBJ1-1, the full variable domain is SAVISQKPSRDICQRGTSLTIQCQVDSQVTMMFWYRQQPGQSLTLIATANQGSEATYESGFVIDKFPISRPNLTFSTLTVSNMSPEDSSIYLCSVARGDKNTEAFFGQGTRLTVV.

In this sample, this clonotype turned up many times. The genes are TRBV19 and TRBJ1-5; 9 nucleotides match TRBD1. Germline lookup yields CDR1 LNHDA and CDR2 SQIVND (reference sequence). The CDR3 loop spans 15 amino acids. V was pared by 6 bases and J by 3 bases, with 6 bases of the junction left unmatched. As DNA, the CDR3 is TGTGCCAGTAGGGTACAGGGGGCGAACAATCAGCCCCAGCATTTT. This gives the protein CASRVQGANNQPQHF.

In this sample, this clonotype turned up many times. Here the CDR3 reads CASSPAEKLFF. Written as DNA, the CDR3 is TGTGCCAGCAGCCCGGCCGAAAAACTGTTTTTT. The genes are TRBV12-3 or TRBV12-4 and TRBJ1-4, with D uncertain. The CDR3 runs to 11 residues. V was shortened by 6 bases and J by 8 bases, with 7 bases between the two germline ends.

V is TRBV5-6 and J is TRBJ2-2, with D possibly TRBD2 on 6 matching bases. V gave up 2 bases and J gave up 3 bases, with 17 bases separating them. The CDR3 totals 17 residues. Germline values: CDR1 SGHDT, CDR2 YYEEEE. Here the CDR3 DNA reads TGTGCCAGCAGCTTAAGGGCACTAGCCGCTTACACCGGGGAGCTGTTTTTT. Protein sequence: CASSLRALAAYTGELFF. The full variable domain, completed using reference TRBV5-6 and TRBJ2-2, is DAGVTQSPTHLIKTRGQQVTLRCSPKSGHDTVSWYQQALGQGPQFIFQYYEEEERQRGNFPDRFSGHQFPNYSSELNVNALLLGDSALYLCASSLRALAAYTGELFFGEGSRLTVL.

This clonotype came up many times. The chain uses TRBV20-1 and TRBJ2-5; 9 bases match TRBD1. Germline V gene sequence: CDR1 DFQATT, CDR2 SNEGSKA (reference sequence). The CDR3 sequence is 15 residues long. V was clipped by 5 bases and J by 4 bases; unmatched bases: 11. CDR3 residues: CSAGGQGQVIETQYF. DNA of the CDR3: TGCAGTGCTGGGGGACAGGGCCAAGTCATAGAGACCCAGTACTTC.

This clonotype occurred a few times. Possible read error: a much larger clone is one base away. This chain links TRBV2 with TRBJ1-5; TRBD1 aligns across 10 bases. The CDR3 is 16 amino acids. Germline trimming cut 6 bases from V and 5 bases from J; bases unmatched to any gene: 10. Germline values: CDR1 SNHLY, CDR2 FYNNEI. In DNA form, the CDR3 reads TGTGCCAGCAGGGGGGACAGGGGATATGAGGATCAGCCCCAGCATTTT. It encodes CASRGDRGYEDQPQHF.

This clonotype was counted once. The gene calls are TRBV10-3 and TRBJ1-5, with TRBD1 identical over 12 bases. Germline V gives CDR1 ENHRY, CDR2 SYGVKD. This CDR3 has 16 residues. With 10 bases clipped from V and 4 bases from J, the junction kept 11 bases outside the gene matches. The CDR3 coding sequence is TGTGCCAGCAGCGGCCGGGACAGGGGGCGGAATCAGCCCCAGCATTTT. Its protein is CASSGRDRGRNQPQHF.

This chain uses TRBV6-1 with TRBJ1-4; D unclear. Per the germline V gene, CDR1 is MNHNS and CDR2 is SASEGT. The CDR3 extends over 17 amino acids. V lost 5 bases to trimming and J lost 5 bases, with 21 bases between them. The CDR3: CASSYLALRSGNEKLFF. The DNA of the CDR3 is TGTGCCAGCAGTTATTTGGCCCTTAGATCGGGGAATGAAAAACTGTTTTTT.

The chain links TRBV7-2 to TRBJ2-7; TRBD2 agrees at 8 bases. Near its end, the DNA agrees better with TRBJ2-1, so the J call may be wrong. The germline V gene encodes CDR1 SGHTA and CDR2 FQGNSA. The CDR3 length is 16 residues. CDR3 in DNA: TGTGCCAGCAGCTTAGCCTCTAGCGGGCATTACAATGAGCAGTTCTTC. Protein sequence: CASSLASSGHYNEQFF.

This clonotype was picked up a small number of times. The genes are TRBV10-3 and TRBJ1-5, with 8 bases aligning to TRBD1. This CDR3 region has 16 residues. Looked up from germline, CDR1 is ENHRY and CDR2 is SYGVKD. After removal of 10 bases from V and 0 bases from J, the junction contained 11 bases not matched to a gene. DNA for the CDR3: TGTGCCAGCAGCACAACCGGGACAGGTAGCAATCAGCCCCAGCATTTT. It encodes CASSTTGTGSNQPQHF.

This chain joins TRBV7-9 and TRBJ1-4, with 9 bases identical to TRBD1. The length of the CDR3 is 15 residues. Per germline, CDR1 SEHNR and CDR2 FQNEAQ (reference sequence). The J segment lost 7 bases and the V segment lost 3 bases, leaving 6 bases of the junction unmatched. The CDR3 DNA reads as TGTGCCAGCAGCTTGCCGGGACAGGGAGGTGAAAAACTGTTTTTT. Encoded protein: CASSLPGQGGEKLFF.

The sample holds a few counts of this clonotype. The CDR3 reads CASSQGTGSGANVLTF. Here the CDR3 DNA reads TGTGCCAGCAGCCAAGGGACAGGGTCTGGGGCCAACGTCCTGACTTTC. This chain uses TRBV12-3 or TRBV12-4 with TRBJ2-6, with 9 bases fitting TRBD1. The trim removed 6 bases at V and 1 base at J, leaving 4 bases unmatched. The CDR3 runs to 16 residues.

The rearrangement joins TRBV29-1 to TRBJ2-6; no reliable D call. This CDR3 has 12 amino acids. The V end lost 5 bases, the J end lost 4 bases, and 6 bases lay between the germline ends. Germline V lookup: CDR1 SQVTM, CDR2 ANQGSEA. The CDR3 is CSVPRGANVLTF. The CDR3, as DNA: TGCAGCGTTCCCCGAGGGGCCAACGTCCTGACTTTC.

The chain joins TRBV2 to TRBJ2-5; 13 positions match TRBD2. This CDR3 contains 13 residues. CDR1 SNHLY and CDR2 FYNNEI come from the germline V gene. CDR3 region: CARTSGGGETQYF. As DNA, the CDR3 is TGTGCTAGAACTAGCGGGGGGGGTGAGACCCAGTACTTC.

This clonotype has ten or more counts. V is TRBV12-3 or TRBV12-4 and J is TRBJ1-5; D uncertain. The V gene lost 2 bases and the J gene lost 7 bases, with 12 bases spanning the gap. The CDR3 has 14 amino acids. The CDR3 loop reads CASSLRRGGQPQHF. The CDR3 DNA follows: TGTGCCAGCAGTTTACGTCGAGGTGGGCAGCCCCAGCATTTT.

In this sample, this clonotype turned up a few times. The V gene is TRBV19, the J gene TRBJ2-2, with 9 bases aligning to TRBD1. The junction had 6 bases not matched to a gene; V was cut back by 6 bases and J by 7 bases. The CDR3 loop spans 14 amino acids. Germline V gene data show CDR1 as LNHDA and CDR2 as SQIVND (reference sequence). Here the CDR3 DNA reads TGTGCCAGTAGCCGAGACAGGGGGGTCGGGGAGCTGTTTTTT. Its protein is CASSRDRGVGELFF. The whole variable domain, filled in from reference TRBV19 and TRBJ2-2, reads DGGITQSPKYLFRKEGQNVTLSCEQNLNHDAMYWYRQDPGQGLRLIYYSQIVNDFQKGDIAEGYSVSREKKESFPLTVTSAQKNPTAFYLCASSRDRGVGELFFGEGSRLTVL.

The V call is TRBV6-6, the J call TRBJ1-2; D call uncertain. The germline V and J ends were trimmed by 2 bases and 7 bases, with 11 bases remaining between them. The CDR3 contains 13 residues. The germline gives CDR1 MNHNY, CDR2 SVGAGI (reference sequence). DNA for the CDR3: TGTGCCAGCAGTTACAGGTCAGAGGGTGGCTACACCTTC. It is translated as CASSYRSEGGYTF.

This clonotype was seen repeatedly, ten times or more. The chain is built from TRBV5-6 and TRBJ1-2; D is perhaps TRBD1 (6 bases). The CDR3 runs 14 residues. Trimming left V 0 bases short and J 8 bases short, with 14 bases between. Germline V lookup: CDR1 SGHDT, CDR2 YYEEEE. The DNA for the CDR3 is TGTGCCAGCAGCTTGGGGGGGCCGGACCCCGGCTACACCTTC. Residues: CASSLGGPDPGYTF. Full variable domain (rest looked up from reference TRBV5-6 and TRBJ1-2): DAGVTQSPTHLIKTRGQQVTLRCSPKSGHDTVSWYQQALGQGPQFIFQYYEEEERQRGNFPDRFSGHQFPNYSSELNVNALLLGDSALYLCASSLGGPDPGYTFGSGTRLTVV.

On this clonotype itself: The CDR3 end shows no conserved phenylalanine or tryptophan, and so a read error is likely. No DNA is shown, since the ends of the CDR3 on it are uncertain; the CDR3 is the one TCRdb lists. J is TRBJ1-1 and V is TRBV24-1; no check of the table's D call, TRBD1, against the DNA was made. The CDR3 numbers 8 amino acids, ends counted. Germline CDR1 reads KGHDR; CDR2 reads SFDVKD. CDR3 sequence reads: CATSEEGA.

J is TRBJ2-6 and V is TRBV4-3; D is undetermined. Germline CDR1 LGHNA, CDR2 YSLEER. This CDR3 region has 16 residues. The V and J ends lost 0 bases and 2 bases respectively, with 8 bases between them. The CDR3 region has the DNA TGCGCCAGCAGCCAAGATATCCCTGCTGGGGCCAACGTCCTGACTTTC. It is translated as CASSQDIPAGANVLTF.

The V call is TRBV25-1, the J call TRBJ1-2, with 9 positions matching TRBD1. V gave up 4 bases and J gave up 8 bases; unmatched junction bases: 14. This CDR3 comprises 16 residues. CDR1 MGHDK and CDR2 SYGVNS come from the germline V gene. CDR3 amino acids: CASSVHPQGQGEGYTF. Written as DNA, the CDR3 is TGTGCCAGCAGTGTTCACCCTCAGGGACAGGGTGAGGGCTACACCTTC.